Presented here are 23 T cell receptor beta chains from one specimen sequenced in a study of shared clonotypes between healthy human individuals. Positively selected for CCR7, the CD45RO-negative cells used as naive CD8 cells excluded terminally differentiated effector memory CD45RA+ cells. The table came from immunoSEQ multiplex PCR; TCRdb's copy has only in-frame clones and leaves some out. Found here are 630,000 or so clones, about 98% of them singletons; the top ten hold approximately 0.3%. The specimen was naive CD8+ T cells sorted from blood. These receptor sequences come from a man between 25 and 39 years old in good health.

The chain recombines TRBV5-8 with TRBJ1-1; D is perhaps TRBD1 (6 bases). V was trimmed by 6 bases and J by 3 bases, leaving 15 bases between them. The CDR3 extends over 14 amino acids. Germline loops: CDR1 SGHTS, CDR2 YDEGEE. The CDR3 DNA follows: TGTGCCAGCAACTACGGGACACCAGACACTGAAGCTTTCTTT. Translation gives CASNYGTPDTEAFF.

The CDR3 DNA reads as TGTGCCAGCAGGACCGGGACTAGCGGCTTTTACGAGCAGTACTTC. Residues: CASRTGTSGFYEQYF. The V call is TRBV27, the J call TRBJ2-7; 11 positions match TRBD2. Per the germline V gene, CDR1 is MNHEY and CDR2 is SMNVEV (reference sequence). The CDR3 has 15 residues. The V segment lost 6 bases and the J segment 4 bases; nucleotides outside the gene matches: 8.

The V call is TRBV29-1, the J call TRBJ2-3, with 10 nucleotides matching TRBD1. Germline V CDR1 and CDR2: SQVTM, ANQGSEA. The length of the CDR3 is 14 residues. The trim removed 5 bases at V and 4 bases at J, leaving 6 bases unmatched. CDR3 DNA sequence: TGCAGCGTTTCGACCGGGACAGGGGCAGATACGCAGTATTTT. Translation gives CSVSTGTGADTQYF.

The rearrangement uses TRBV5-4 and TRBJ1-2; D is ambiguous. The CDR3 has 15 amino acids. Germline CDR1 is SGHNT and CDR2 is YYREEE (reference sequence). Trimming removed 2 bases at V and 0 bases at J, with 11 bases between. DNA for the CDR3: TGTGCCAGCAGCTTAAACCCGATCTCTAACTATGGCTACACCTTC. This gives the protein CASSLNPISNYGYTF.

The chain combines TRBV15 with TRBJ2-5, with 7 bases that match TRBD2. Germline lookup yields CDR1 LNHNV and CDR2 YYDKDF (reference sequence). After removal of 5 bases from V and 2 bases from J, the junction contained 5 bases not matched to a gene. This CDR3 is 14 amino acids long. The CDR3 nucleotides read TGTGCCACCAGCGGCCCGGGACTACAAGAGACCCAGTACTTC. Amino acids: CATSGPGLQETQYF.

The chain uses TRBV10-3 and TRBJ2-7; TRBD1 matches at 7 bases. CDR1 and CDR2 from the germline V gene are ENHRY and SYGVKD. Trimming cost V 10 bases and J 2 bases; bases outside gene matches: 14. CDR3 length: 15 amino acids. CDR3 amino acids: CATYDEGQLTYEQYF. The CDR3 region has the DNA TGTGCCACGTACGACGAGGGACAGCTAACCTACGAGCAGTACTTC.

Comment on this clone: Other DNA sequences in this specimen translate into the identical CDR3. The V gene is TRBV6-5, the J gene TRBJ1-1, with D uncertain. The V and J ends lost 2 bases and 2 bases respectively, with 6 bases between them. The CDR3 is made up of 13 amino acids. In germline, CDR1 is MNHEY, CDR2 SVGAGI. The CDR3 reads CASSYGSNTEAFF. The CDR3 nucleotides are TGTGCCAGCAGTTACGGCAGCAACACTGAAGCTTTCTTT.

The chain couples TRBV28 to TRBJ2-7; D may be TRBD2 (6 bases). CDR1 is MDHEN and CDR2 is SYDVKM in the germline V gene. This CDR3 has 12 residues. Trimming pared 8 bases from V and 4 bases from J, leaving 12 bases between. The CDR3 bases are TGTGCCAGCCGCGGGATGCGATACGAGCAGTACTTC. Its translation: CASRGMRYEQYF.

V usage is TRBV7-9 and J usage is TRBJ1-5; D is uncertain. The CDR3 runs 14 residues. Germline CDR1 is SEHNR and CDR2 is FQNEAQ (reference sequence). The V end lost 5 bases, the J end lost 0 bases, and 8 bases lay between the germline ends. The CDR3 bases are TGTGCCAGCAGCCCAACCCATAGCAATCAGCCCCAGCATTTT. Protein product: CASSPTHSNQPQHF.

The rearrangement joins TRBV10-3 to TRBJ2-5; 12 bases map to TRBD1. The CDR3 has 14 residues. Germline V gives CDR1 ENHRY, CDR2 SYGVKD. V lost 8 bases to trimming and J lost 4 bases; unmatched junction nucleotides: 5. The CDR3 reads CAIRGQGARETQYF. CDR3 DNA sequence: TGTGCCATCCGGGGACAGGGGGCTCGAGAGACCCAGTACTTC.

V gene TRBV7-3 combines with J gene TRBJ2-1; TRBD2 matches at 7 bases. This CDR3 region has 12 residues. In germline, CDR1 is SGHTA, CDR2 FQGTGA. The V and J ends lost 5 bases and 10 bases, in that order; junction bases with no gene match: 5. Here the CDR3 reads CASSTEAGEQFF. As DNA, the CDR3 is TGTGCCAGCAGCACGGAAGCGGGAGAGCAGTTCTTC.

The V call is TRBV2, the J call TRBJ1-3; perhaps TRBD1 as D (5 bases). Germline CDR1 and CDR2: SNHLY and FYNNEI. The CDR3 contains 14 residues. V was clipped by 1 base and J by 4 bases, with 8 bases between them. The DNA for the CDR3 is TGTGCCAGCAGTGAAGTGACAGCGGGAAACACCATATATTTT. Encoded protein: CASSEVTAGNTIYF.

CDR3 coding DNA: TGTGCCAGCAGCTCCAGCAGGGGCTCCACGGCGCATGAGCAGTTCTTC. Protein product: CASSSSRGSTAHEQFF. The J gene is TRBJ2-1, the V gene TRBV7-9, with D possibly matching TRBD1 (6 bases). Looked up from germline, CDR1 is SEHNR and CDR2 is FQNEAQ (reference sequence). The CDR3 has 16 amino acids. V was pared by 4 bases and J by 8 bases, with 21 bases between.

This sequence joins TRBV19 and TRBJ2-1; D unclear. V was cut by 6 bases and J by 6 bases, with 12 bases left in between. Germline values: CDR1 LNHDA, CDR2 SQIVND (reference sequence). The CDR3 has 13 amino acids. The CDR3 reads CASSPVQANEQFF. CDR3 bases: TGTGCCAGTAGCCCAGTGCAGGCCAATGAGCAGTTCTTC.

This chain uses TRBV29-1 with TRBJ2-1; 11 bases agree with TRBD2. The CDR3 contains 13 residues. Germline values: CDR1 SQVTM, CDR2 ANQGSEA. Trimming cost V 7 bases and J 6 bases; bases outside gene matches: 5. This CDR3 reads CSGSLAGGNEQFF. Written as DNA, the CDR3 is TGCAGCGGGAGTCTAGCGGGAGGCAATGAGCAGTTCTTC.

The chain employs TRBV5-6 and TRBJ1-1; 7 positions match TRBD1. Trimming took 4 bases from V and 7 from J; bases not matched to a gene: 4. This CDR3 comprises 12 residues. Germline V gene data show CDR1 as SGHDT and CDR2 as YYEEEE. In nucleotides, the CDR3 is TGTGCCAGCAGCGGGACAGCCATTGAAGCTTTCTTT. Amino acid sequence: CASSGTAIEAFF.

The rearrangement links TRBV5-6 to TRBJ2-7; D is unresolved. Per germline, CDR1 SGHDT and CDR2 YYEEEE. The CDR3 covers 15 residues. V was trimmed by 4 bases and J by 6 bases, leaving 20 bases between them. CDR3 sequence (DNA): TGTGCCAGCAGCCTACGCCTTGTCCCGAGGTCCGAGCAGTACTTC. Amino acids: CASSLRLVPRSEQYF.

CDR3 residues: CASSSTSGMNTGELFF. The CDR3 region has the DNA TGTGCCAGCAGTTCTACTAGCGGGATGAACACCGGGGAGCTGTTTTTT. This sequence joins TRBV27 and TRBJ2-2, with 10 bases that match TRBD2. This CDR3 region has 16 residues. The germline gives CDR1 MNHEY, CDR2 SMNVEV (reference sequence). Losses at the gene ends were 4 bases for V and 1 base for J; bases not matched to a gene: 3.

The rearrangement links TRBV15 to TRBJ2-7; D is possibly TRBD1 (7 bases). Germline V CDR1 and CDR2: LNHNV, YYDKDF (reference sequence). The CDR3 spans 14 residues. V was pared by 3 bases and J by 7 bases, with 16 bases between. The chain's CDR3 is CATSRAQGGVEQYF. Written as DNA, the CDR3 is TGTGCCACCAGCAGGGCCCAGGGGGGTGTAGAGCAGTACTTC.

The gene calls are TRBV6-1 and TRBJ2-7, with a weak D call TRBD1 (7 bases). Germline CDR1 and CDR2: MNHNS and SASEGT. The V end was cut by 2 bases, the J end by 0 bases, with 14 bases between. The length of the CDR3 is 16 residues. CDR3 in amino acids: CASSEFGGTASYEQYF. The CDR3 bases are TGTGCCAGCAGTGAATTTGGGGGGACAGCCTCCTACGAGCAGTACTTC.

V is TRBV9 and J is TRBJ1-2; D is uncertain. The CDR3 is 13 amino acids. Per the germline V gene, CDR1 is SGDLS and CDR2 is YYNGEE. V gave up 2 bases and J gave up 5 bases, with 10 bases separating them. The CDR3 DNA is TGTGCCAGCAGCGTCTCGGAGGAGTATGGCTACACCTTC. This codes for CASSVSEEYGYTF.

The chain links TRBV27 to TRBJ2-7; D may be TRBD1 (5 bases). CDR1 MNHEY and CDR2 SMNVEV come from the germline V gene (reference sequence). The CDR3 runs to 13 residues. V shed 3 bases and J shed 5 bases, with 11 bases lying between them. In nucleotides, the CDR3 is TGTGCCAGCAGTTTCCCAGGGTTGGACGAGCAGTACTTC. Translated, it gives CASSFPGLDEQYF.

The chain has TRBV7-9 and TRBJ2-7; D remains unclear. The CDR3 contains 13 residues. Germline CDR1 reads SEHNR; CDR2 reads FQNEAQ (reference sequence). V was cut by 1 base and J by 2 bases, with 6 bases left in between. The CDR3: CASSLGVPYEQYF. In nucleotides, the CDR3 is TGTGCCAGCAGCTTAGGAGTTCCCTACGAGCAGTACTTC. Variable domain in full (rest from reference TRBV7-9 and TRBJ2-7): DTGVSQNPRHKITKRGQNVTFRCDPISEHNRLYWYRQTLGQGPEFLTYFQNEAQLEKSRLLSDRFSAERPKGSFSTLEIQRTEQGDSAMYLCASSLGVPYEQYFGPGTRLTVT.